This T cell receptor beta chain was profiled in a study of T-cell reconstitution after alpha-beta-depleted transplantation in children. V shed 2 bases, J shed 2 bases, and the junction held 6 bases outside the gene matches. The CDR3 contains 16 residues. Per the germline V gene, CDR1 is SGHRS and CDR2 is YFSETQ. At least ten counts were recorded for this clonotype. During its preparation, the TCRbeta library received unique molecular identifiers. TCRdb re-called the PCR reads through MiXCR, storing one row per CDR3 protein. The sample lists roughly 220,000 distinct CDR3 sequences, about 9.6% occurring once.

This receptor was identified in a human donor who donated a stem cell graft to a child with SCID. The source was PBMCs from the stem cell graft donor, collected from the stem cell graft. J is TRBJ2-2 and V is TRBV5-1, with 7 bases fitting TRBD2. The CDR3 sequence: CASSFLAGDNTGELFF. The CDR3 coding sequence is TGCGCCAGCAGCTTTCTGGCGGGGGATAACACCGGGGAGCTGTTTTTT.